This TCR beta chain was sequenced for a study of blood T cell repertoires in COVID-19. In the original processing: Reference gene primer amplification in the assay estimated nucleated cell counts. Assay: immunoSEQ multiplex PCR; the TCRdb copy retains only in-frame clones and omits some. The D gene and trimming were derived from the DNA, and the V and J assignments and clone size from that table. Of about 100,000 clones in the sample, 70% to 90% were seen once. Germline assignment: CDR1 SGHRS and CDR2 YFSETQ. The CDR3 spans 16 residues. The V and J ends lost 4 bases and 1 base respectively, with 17 bases between them.

This sequence joins TRBV5-1 and TRBJ1-1; the D is unclear. The source is a human donor in a cohort sampled during active COVID-19. The sample was peripheral blood. The CDR3 is CASSPEAHLSNTEAFF. Here the CDR3 DNA reads TGCGCCAGCAGCCCTGAGGCCCACCTCTCGAACACTGAAGCTTTCTTT.